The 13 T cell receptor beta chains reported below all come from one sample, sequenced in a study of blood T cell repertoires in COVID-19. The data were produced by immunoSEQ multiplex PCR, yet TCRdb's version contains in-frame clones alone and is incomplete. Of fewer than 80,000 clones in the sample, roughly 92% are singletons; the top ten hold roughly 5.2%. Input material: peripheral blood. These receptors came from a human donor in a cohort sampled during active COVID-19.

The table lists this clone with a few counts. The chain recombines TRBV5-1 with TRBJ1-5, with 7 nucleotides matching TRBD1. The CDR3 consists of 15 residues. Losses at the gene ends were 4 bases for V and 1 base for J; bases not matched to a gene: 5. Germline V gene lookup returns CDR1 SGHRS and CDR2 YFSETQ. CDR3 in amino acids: CASSLAGQSNQPQHF. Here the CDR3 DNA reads TGCGCCAGCAGCCTAGCGGGACAGAGCAATCAGCCCCAGCATTTT.

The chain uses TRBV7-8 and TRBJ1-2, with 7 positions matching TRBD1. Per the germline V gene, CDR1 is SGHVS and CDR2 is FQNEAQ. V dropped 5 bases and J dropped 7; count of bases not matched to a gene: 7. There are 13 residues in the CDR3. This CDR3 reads CASSPEGAGGYTF. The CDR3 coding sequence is TGTGCCAGCAGCCCAGAGGGGGCGGGTGGCTACACCTTC.

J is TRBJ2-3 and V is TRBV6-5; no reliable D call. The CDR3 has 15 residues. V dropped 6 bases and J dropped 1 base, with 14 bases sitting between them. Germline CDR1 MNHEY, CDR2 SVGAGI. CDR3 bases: TGTGCCAGCAGGCCCACCATAAGCGGCACAGATACGCAGTATTTT. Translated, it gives CASRPTISGTDTQYF.

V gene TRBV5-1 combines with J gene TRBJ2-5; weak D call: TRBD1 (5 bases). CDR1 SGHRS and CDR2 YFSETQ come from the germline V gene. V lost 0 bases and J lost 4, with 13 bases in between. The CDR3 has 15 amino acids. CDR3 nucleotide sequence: TGCGCCAGCAGCTTGGCCCAGGGTTGGCGAGAGACCCAGTACTTC. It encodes CASSLAQGWRETQYF.

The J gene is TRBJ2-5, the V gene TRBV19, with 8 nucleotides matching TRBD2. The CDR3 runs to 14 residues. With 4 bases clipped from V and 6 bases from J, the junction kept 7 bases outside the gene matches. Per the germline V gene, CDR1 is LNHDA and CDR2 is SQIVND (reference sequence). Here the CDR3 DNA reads TGTGCCAGTAGTAGCTCGGGGGGGCGAAAGACCCAGTACTTC. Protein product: CASSSSGGRKTQYF.

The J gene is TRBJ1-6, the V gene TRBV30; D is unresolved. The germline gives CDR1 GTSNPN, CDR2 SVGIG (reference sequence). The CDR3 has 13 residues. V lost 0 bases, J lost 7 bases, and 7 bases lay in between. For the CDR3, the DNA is TGTGCCTGGAGTGTACAAAAAAATTCACCCCTCCACTTT. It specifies CAWSVQKNSPLHF.

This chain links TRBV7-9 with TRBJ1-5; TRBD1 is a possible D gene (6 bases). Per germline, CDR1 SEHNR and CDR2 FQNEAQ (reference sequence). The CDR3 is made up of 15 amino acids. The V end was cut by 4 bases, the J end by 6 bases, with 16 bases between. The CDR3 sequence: CASSSRDTGAQPQHF. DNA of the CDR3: TGTGCCAGCAGCTCACGGGACACTGGAGCTCAGCCCCAGCATTTT.

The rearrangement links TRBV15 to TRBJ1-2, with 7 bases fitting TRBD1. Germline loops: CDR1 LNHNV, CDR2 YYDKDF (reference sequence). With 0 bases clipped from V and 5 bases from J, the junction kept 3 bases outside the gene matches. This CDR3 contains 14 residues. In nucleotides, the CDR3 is TGTGCCACCAGCAGAGAAGTGACAGGGTATGGCTACACCTTC. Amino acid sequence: CATSREVTGYGYTF.

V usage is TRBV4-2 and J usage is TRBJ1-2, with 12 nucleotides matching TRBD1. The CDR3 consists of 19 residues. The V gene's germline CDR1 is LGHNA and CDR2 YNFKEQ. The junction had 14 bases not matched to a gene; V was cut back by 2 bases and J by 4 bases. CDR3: CASSQPALGQGAIAYGYTF. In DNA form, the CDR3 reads TGTGCCAGCAGCCAACCAGCCTTGGGACAGGGGGCAATTGCCTATGGCTACACCTTC.

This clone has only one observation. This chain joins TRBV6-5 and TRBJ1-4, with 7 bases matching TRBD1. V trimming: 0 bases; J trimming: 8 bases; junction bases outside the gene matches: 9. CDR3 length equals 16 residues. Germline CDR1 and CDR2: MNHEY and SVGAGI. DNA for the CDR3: TGTGCCAGCAGTTACTCTACGGGACAGAAGGTGGAAAAACTGTTTTTT. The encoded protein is CASSYSTGQKVEKLFF.

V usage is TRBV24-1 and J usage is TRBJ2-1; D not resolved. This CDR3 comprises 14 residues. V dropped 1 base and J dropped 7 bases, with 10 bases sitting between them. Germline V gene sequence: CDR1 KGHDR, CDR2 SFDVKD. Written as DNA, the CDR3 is TGTGCCACCAGTGATTTTCTCAGCAGGAATGAGCAGTTCTTC. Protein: CATSDFLSRNEQFF.

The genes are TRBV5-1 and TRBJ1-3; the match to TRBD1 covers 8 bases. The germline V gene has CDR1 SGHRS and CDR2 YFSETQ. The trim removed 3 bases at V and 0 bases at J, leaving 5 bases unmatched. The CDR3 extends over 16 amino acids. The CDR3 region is CASSSGQAYSGNTIYF. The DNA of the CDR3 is TGCGCCAGCAGCTCGGGACAGGCGTACTCTGGAAACACCATATATTTT.

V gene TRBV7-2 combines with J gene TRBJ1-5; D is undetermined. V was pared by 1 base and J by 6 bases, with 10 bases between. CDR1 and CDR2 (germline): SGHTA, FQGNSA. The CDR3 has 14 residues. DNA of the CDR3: TGTGCCAGCAGCTTAGATGGAAGCGGTCAGCCCCAGCATTTT. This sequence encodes CASSLDGSGQPQHF.